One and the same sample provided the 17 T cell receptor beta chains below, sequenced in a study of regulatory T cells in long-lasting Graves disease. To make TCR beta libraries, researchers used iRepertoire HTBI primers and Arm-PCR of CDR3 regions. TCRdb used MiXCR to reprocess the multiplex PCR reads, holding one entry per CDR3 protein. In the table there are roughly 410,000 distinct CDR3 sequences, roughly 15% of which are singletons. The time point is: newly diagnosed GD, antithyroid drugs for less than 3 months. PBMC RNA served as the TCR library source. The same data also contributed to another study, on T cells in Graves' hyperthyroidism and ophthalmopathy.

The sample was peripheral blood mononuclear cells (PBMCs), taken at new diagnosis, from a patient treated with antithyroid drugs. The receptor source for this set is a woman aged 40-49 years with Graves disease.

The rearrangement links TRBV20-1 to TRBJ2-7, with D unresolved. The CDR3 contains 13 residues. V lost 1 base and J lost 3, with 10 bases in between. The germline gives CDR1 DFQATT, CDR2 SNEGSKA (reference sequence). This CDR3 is CSARGYNNYEQYF. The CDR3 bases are TGCAGTGCTAGAGGGTATAACAACTACGAGCAGTACTTC.

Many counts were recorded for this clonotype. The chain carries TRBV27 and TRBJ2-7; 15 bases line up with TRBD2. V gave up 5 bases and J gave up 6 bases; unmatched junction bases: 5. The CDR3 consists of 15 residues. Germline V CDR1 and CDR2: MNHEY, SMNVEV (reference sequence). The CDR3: CASSQGTSGRTEQYF. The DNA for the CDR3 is TGTGCCAGCAGTCAAGGGACTAGCGGGAGGACCGAGCAGTACTTC.

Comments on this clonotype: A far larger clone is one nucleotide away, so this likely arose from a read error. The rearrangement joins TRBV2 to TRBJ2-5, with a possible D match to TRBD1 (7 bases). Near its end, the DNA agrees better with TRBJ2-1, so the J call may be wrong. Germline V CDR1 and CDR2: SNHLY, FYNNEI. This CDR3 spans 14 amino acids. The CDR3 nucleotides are TGTGCCAGCGGAGGGGGCGCGCTCAACCATGAGCAGTTCTTC. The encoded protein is CASGGGALNHEQFF.

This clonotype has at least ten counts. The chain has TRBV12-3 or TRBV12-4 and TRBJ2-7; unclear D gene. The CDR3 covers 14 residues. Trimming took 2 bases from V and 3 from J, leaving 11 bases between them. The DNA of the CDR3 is TGTGCCAGCAGTTTAAGTTACTCCTACTACGAGCAGTACTTC. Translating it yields CASSLSYSYYEQYF.

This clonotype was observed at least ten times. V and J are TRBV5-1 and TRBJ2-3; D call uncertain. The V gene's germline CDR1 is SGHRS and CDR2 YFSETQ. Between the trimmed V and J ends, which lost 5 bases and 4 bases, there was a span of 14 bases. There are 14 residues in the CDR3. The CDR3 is CASRTPPPADTQYF. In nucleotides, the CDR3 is TGCGCCAGCAGGACCCCACCCCCAGCAGATACGCAGTATTTT.

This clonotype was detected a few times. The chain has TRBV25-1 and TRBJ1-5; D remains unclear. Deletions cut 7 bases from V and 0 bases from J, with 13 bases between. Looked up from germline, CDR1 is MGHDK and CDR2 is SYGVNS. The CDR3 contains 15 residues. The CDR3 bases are TGTGCCAGCAAGTTACGGAATTATAGCAATCAGCCCCAGCATTTT. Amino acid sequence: CASKLRNYSNQPQHF.

CDR3 loop: CASSLTSGSRPSYEQYF. As DNA, the CDR3 is TGTGCCAGCAGCTTGACTAGCGGGAGTCGACCCTCTTACGAGCAGTACTTC. The V and J genes are TRBV11-3 and TRBJ2-7, with 12 positions matching TRBD2. V shed 3 bases and J 4 bases; nucleotides not matched to a gene: 10. The CDR3 has 17 residues. Germline V gene data show CDR1 as SGHNT and CDR2 as YENEEA.

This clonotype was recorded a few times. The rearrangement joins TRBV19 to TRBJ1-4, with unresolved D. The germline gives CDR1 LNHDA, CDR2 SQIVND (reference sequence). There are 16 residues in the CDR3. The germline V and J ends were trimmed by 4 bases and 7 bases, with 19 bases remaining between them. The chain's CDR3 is CASSTIPRPTSEKLFF. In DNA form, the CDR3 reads TGTGCCAGTAGTACCATCCCGAGACCTACTTCTGAAAAACTGTTTTTT.

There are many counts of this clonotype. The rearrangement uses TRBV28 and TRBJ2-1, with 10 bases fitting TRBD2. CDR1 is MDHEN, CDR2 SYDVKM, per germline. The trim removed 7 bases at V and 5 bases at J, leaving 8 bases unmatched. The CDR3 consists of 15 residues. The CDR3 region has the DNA TGTGCCAGCACTGTTAGCGGGAGGTTTAACAATGAGCAGTTCTTC. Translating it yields CASTVSGRFNNEQFF.

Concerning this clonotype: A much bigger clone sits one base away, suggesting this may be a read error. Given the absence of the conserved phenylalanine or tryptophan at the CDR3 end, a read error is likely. This CDR3 reads CAISDRAGETQYL. CDR3 coding DNA: TGTGCCATCAGTGATCGGGCGGGAGAGACCCAGTACCTC. This chain uses TRBV10-3 with TRBJ2-5, with a tentative D call TRBD2 (5 bases). The germline V gene has CDR1 ENHRY and CDR2 SYGVKD. The length of the CDR3 is 13 residues. V gave up 3 bases and J gave up 4 bases, with 9 bases separating them.

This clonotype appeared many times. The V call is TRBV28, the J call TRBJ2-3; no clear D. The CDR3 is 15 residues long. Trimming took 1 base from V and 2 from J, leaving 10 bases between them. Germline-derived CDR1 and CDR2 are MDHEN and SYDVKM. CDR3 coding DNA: TGTGCCAGCAGTTTATTGCAGTGGTACACAGATACGCAGTATTTT. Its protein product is CASSLLQWYTDTQYF. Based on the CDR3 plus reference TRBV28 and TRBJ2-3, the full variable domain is DVKVTQSSRYLVKRTGEKVFLECVQDMDHENMFWYRQDPGLGLRLIYFSYDVKMKEKGDIPEGYSVSREKKERFSLILESASTNQTSMYLCASSLLQWYTDTQYFGPGTRLTVL.

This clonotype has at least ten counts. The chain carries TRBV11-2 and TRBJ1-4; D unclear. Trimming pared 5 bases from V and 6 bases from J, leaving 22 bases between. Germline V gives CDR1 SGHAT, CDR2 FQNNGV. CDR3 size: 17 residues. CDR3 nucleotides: TGTGCCAGCAGCCCCAGCACCCTACAGAGATTTTATGAAAAACTGTTTTTT. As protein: CASSPSTLQRFYEKLFF.

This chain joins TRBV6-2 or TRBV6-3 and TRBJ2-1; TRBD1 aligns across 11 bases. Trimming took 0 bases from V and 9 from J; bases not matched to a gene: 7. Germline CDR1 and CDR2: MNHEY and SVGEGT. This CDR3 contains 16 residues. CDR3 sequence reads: CASSYSMGTGGGEQFF. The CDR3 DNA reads TGTGCCAGCAGTTACTCGATGGGGACAGGGGGAGGTGAGCAGTTCTTC.

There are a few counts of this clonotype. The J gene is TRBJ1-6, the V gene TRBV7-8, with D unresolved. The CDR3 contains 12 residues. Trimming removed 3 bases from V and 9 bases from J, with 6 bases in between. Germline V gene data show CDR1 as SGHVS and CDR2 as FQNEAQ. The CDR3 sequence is CASSLSTSPLHF. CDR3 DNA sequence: TGTGCCAGCAGCTTGTCTACTTCACCCCTCCACTTT.

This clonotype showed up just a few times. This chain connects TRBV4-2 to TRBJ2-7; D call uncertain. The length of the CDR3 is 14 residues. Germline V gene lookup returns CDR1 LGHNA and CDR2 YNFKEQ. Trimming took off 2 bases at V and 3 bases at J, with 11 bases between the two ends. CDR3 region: CASSQQTDNYEQYF. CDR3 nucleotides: TGTGCCAGCAGCCAACAAACCGACAACTACGAGCAGTACTTC.

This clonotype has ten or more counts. The CDR3 DNA sequence: TGTGCCAGCAGTAGGGGGCGGGAGACCCAGTACTTC. It translates to CASSRGRETQYF. The chain employs TRBV7-2 and TRBJ2-5, with TRBD1 matching over 7 bases. The CDR3 totals 12 residues. The V gene's germline CDR1 is SGHTA and CDR2 FQGNSA. With V trimmed by 6 bases and J by 5 bases, 3 bases remained unmatched. The entire variable domain, with the rest obtained from reference TRBV7-2 and TRBJ2-5, is as follows: GAGVSQSPSNKVTEKGKDVELRCDPISGHTALYWYRQSLGQGLEFLIYFQGNSAPDKSGLPSDRFSAERTGGSVSTLTIQRTQQEDSAVYLCASSRGRETQYFGPGTRLLVL.

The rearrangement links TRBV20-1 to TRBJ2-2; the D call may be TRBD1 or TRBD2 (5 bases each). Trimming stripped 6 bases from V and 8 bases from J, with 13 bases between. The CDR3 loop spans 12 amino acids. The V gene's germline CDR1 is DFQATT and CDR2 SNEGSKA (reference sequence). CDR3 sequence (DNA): TGCAGTGCCCGACACGGGACGGGGGAGCTGTTTTTT. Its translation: CSARHGTGELFF.